This T cell receptor (beta chain) is from a study of blood T cell repertoires in COVID-19. This clone was seen a single time. Residents of 24 US areas, aged about 18 to 100 years, made up the participants. Each exposed participant met a COVID-19 case in the 2 weeks preceding study entry. CDR1 is SQVTM, CDR2 ANQGSEA, per germline. Trimming took 4 bases from V and 9 from J, leaving 19 bases between them. This CDR3 contains 13 residues. TCRdb keeps only in-frame clones here, not all; method: immunoSEQ multiplex PCR. This sample has 330,000 or so clones; roughly 90% occur once, and the top ten carry 1%. The sample was PBMCs or T cells enriched from blood (not recorded which). The chain is built from TRBV29-1 and TRBJ2-7, with D perhaps matching TRBD2 (6 bases). This TCR derives from a woman aged 25 to 39 who had been exposed to COVID-19. CDR3 nucleotide sequence: TGCAGCGTTGGAGGAGGGGAGAAGATTGCGCAGTACTTC. It translates to CSVGGGEKIAQYF.